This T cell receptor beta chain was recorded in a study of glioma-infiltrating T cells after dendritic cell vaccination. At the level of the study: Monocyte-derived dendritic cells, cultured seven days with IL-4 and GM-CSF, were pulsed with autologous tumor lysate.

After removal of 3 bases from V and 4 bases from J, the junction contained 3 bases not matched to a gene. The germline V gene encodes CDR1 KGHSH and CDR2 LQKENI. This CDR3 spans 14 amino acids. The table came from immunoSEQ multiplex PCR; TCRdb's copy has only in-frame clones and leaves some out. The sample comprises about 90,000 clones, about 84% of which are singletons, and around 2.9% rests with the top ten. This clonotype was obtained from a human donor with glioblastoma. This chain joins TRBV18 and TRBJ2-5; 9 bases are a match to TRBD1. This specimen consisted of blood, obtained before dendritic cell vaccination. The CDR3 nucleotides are TGTGCCAGCTCACCCGGGACAGGGAGAGAGACCCAGTACTTC. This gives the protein CASSPGTGRETQYF. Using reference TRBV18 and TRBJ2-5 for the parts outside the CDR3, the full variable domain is NAGVMQNPRHLVRRRGQEARLRCSPMKGHSHVYWYRQLPEEGLKFMVYLQKENIIDESGMPKERFSAEFPKEGPSILRIQQVVRGDSAAYFCASSPGTGRETQYFGPGTRLLVL.